This T cell receptor beta chain comes out of a study of PD-1 blockade in classical Hodgkin lymphoma. Study conclusions and caveats: There remain no defined causes for the repertoire differences, which possibly reflect disease activity or prior therapy. Relative to healthy donors, newly diagnosed patients reportedly had lower baseline TCR diversity, which was reported as lower still in relapsed/refractory patients.

V was pared by 6 bases and J by 3 bases, with 8 bases between. From germline, CDR1 is MGHDK and CDR2 SYGVNS. This CDR3 has 12 residues. About this clone: Its antigen is currently unknown.

Time point meaning: newly diagnosed, previously untreated cHL patient sample. PBMCs were thawed, and CD8+ T cells were then isolated from them by magnetic negative selection. PBMCs representing newly diagnosed, untreated classical Hodgkin lymphoma functioned as the comparison. The protocol was immunoSEQ multiplex PCR, while the TCRdb copy is restricted to in-frame clones and leaves out a portion. The table shows 19,000 or so clones, with about 86% occurring only once. The clonotype was recovered from a human donor with classical Hodgkin lymphoma. Sequencing used CD8+ T cells from blood. The chain employs TRBV25-1 and TRBJ1-1; perhaps TRBD1 as D (5 bases). CDR3 sequence (DNA): TGTGCCAGCAGACGGGGGGACACTGAAGCTTTCTTT. As protein: CASRRGDTEAFF.